A selection of T cell receptor beta chains follows, all from one sample in a study of OX40 agonist ivuxolimab in advanced cancers. The repertoire was sequenced with immunoSEQ multiplex PCR; TCRdb's copy has only in-frame clones and lacks some. Of 30,000 to 45,000 clones listed, less than 90% were seen once; the top ten hold about 4%. Sequenced material: CD4+ or CD8+ T cells sorted from blood, taken in a trial of the OX40 agonist ivuxolimab. Receptors were obtained from an adult with an advanced solid tumor such as melanoma, head and neck, liver or kidney cancer. Both conserved end residues are part of each CDR3. A D gene is named only where the DNA matches it firmly. Clone size is stated in some rows and not others, as once, few, many or a class when expanded.

cdr3_nt: TGTGCCAGCAGAATCGGCTCTGGGGCCAACGTCCTGACTTTC
cdr3_aa: CASRIGSGANVLTF
d_call: NA
v_call: TRBV2
j_call: TRBJ2-6
cdr3_length: 14
clone_size: NA

cdr3_nt: TGTGCCAGCAGCTCCCGAGGAAGGGAGCAGTACTTC
cdr3_aa: CASSSRGREQYF
d_call: NA
v_call: TRBV11-2
j_call: TRBJ2-7
cdr3_length: 12
clone_size: few

cdr3_nt: TGTGCCAGCAGCTTAATAGCGCTGTCAGCCGGGGAGCTGTTTTTT
cdr3_aa: CASSLIALSAGELFF
d_call: NA
v_call: TRBV7-9
j_call: TRBJ2-2
cdr3_length: 15
clone_size: once

cdr3_nt: TGTGCCAGCAAGGGTGGAGGGAACACCGGGGAGCTGTTTTTT
cdr3_aa: CASKGGGNTGELFF
d_call: NA
v_call: TRBV28
j_call: TRBJ2-2
cdr3_length: 14
clone_size: NA

cdr3_nt: TGCGCCAGCAGCTTGGACCGGGACGGTCGCTCTGGGGCCAACGTCCTGACTTTC
cdr3_aa: CASSLDRDGRSGANVLTF
d_call: NA
v_call: TRBV5-1
j_call: TRBJ2-6
cdr3_length: 18
clone_size: NA

cdr3_nt: TGTGCCAGCCAAAAGCGGGGGGCCTACAATGAGCAGTTCTTC
cdr3_aa: CASQKRGAYNEQFF
d_call: TRBD2
v_call: TRBV27
j_call: TRBJ2-1
cdr3_length: 14
clone_size: NA

cdr3_nt: TGTGCCACCGAGGGGACTAAGGGGACAGATACGCAGTATTTT
cdr3_aa: CATEGTKGTDTQYF
d_call: TRBD2
v_call: TRBV28
j_call: TRBJ2-3
cdr3_length: 14
clone_size: NA

cdr3_nt: TGTGCCAGCTCAACTAGGTCGAGCGGGAGCACAGATACGCAGTATTTT
cdr3_aa: CASSTRSSGSTDTQYF
d_call: NA
v_call: TRBV18
j_call: TRBJ2-3
cdr3_length: 16
clone_size: NA

cdr3_nt: TGTGCCAGCAGCCTAAACACCGGGACAGGGAGAACAGATACGCAGTATTTT
cdr3_aa: CASSLNTGTGRTDTQYF
d_call: TRBD1
v_call: TRBV14
j_call: TRBJ2-3
cdr3_length: 17
clone_size: NA

cdr3_nt: TGCGCCAGCAGCTTATCCTCCGGGACAGGGCGACAAGAGACCCAGTACTTC
cdr3_aa: CASSLSSGTGRQETQYF
d_call: TRBD1
v_call: TRBV4-1
j_call: TRBJ2-5
cdr3_length: 17
clone_size: NA

cdr3_nt: TGTGCCAGTAGTACTCAGCGGGGGGTCGGAGAGACCCAGTACTTC
cdr3_aa: CASSTQRGVGETQYF
d_call: TRBD2
v_call: TRBV19
j_call: TRBJ2-5
cdr3_length: 15
clone_size: once

cdr3_nt: TGTGCCAGTAAGGTGCAGGGTGGGGGCACTGAAGCTTTCTTT
cdr3_aa: CASKVQGGGTEAFF
d_call: NA
v_call: TRBV19
j_call: TRBJ1-1
cdr3_length: 14
clone_size: NA

cdr3_nt: TGCAGTGCTAGAAAGTTAAAACTGTTTTTT
cdr3_aa: CSARKLKLFF
d_call: NA
v_call: TRBV20-1
j_call: TRBJ1-4
cdr3_length: 10
clone_size: few

cdr3_nt: TGTGCCAGCTCAAAAACCGAGAACACTGAAGCTTTCTTT
cdr3_aa: CASSKTENTEAFF
d_call: NA
v_call: TRBV18
j_call: TRBJ1-1
cdr3_length: 13
clone_size: NA

cdr3_nt: TGTGCCTGCAGGGGGTACACTGAAGCTTTCTTT
cdr3_aa: CACRGYTEAFF
d_call: TRBD1
v_call: TRBV30
j_call: TRBJ1-1
cdr3_length: 11
clone_size: NA

cdr3_nt: TGTGCCAGCAGCCCCATTTTTGTGACAGGGCTCTACAATGAGCAGTTCTTC
cdr3_aa: CASSPIFVTGLYNEQFF
d_call: TRBD1
v_call: TRBV7-2
j_call: TRBJ2-1
cdr3_length: 17
clone_size: NA

cdr3_nt: TGTGCCAGCAGTTCCAACCCTAATGAGCAGTTCTTC
cdr3_aa: CASSSNPNEQFF
d_call: NA
v_call: TRBV28
j_call: TRBJ2-1
cdr3_length: 12
clone_size: NA

cdr3_nt: TGTGCCAGCAGCTTCGACAGTAACCGAAGGGAGACCCAGTACTTC
cdr3_aa: CASSFDSNRRETQYF
d_call: NA
v_call: TRBV7-2
j_call: TRBJ2-5
cdr3_length: 15
clone_size: NA

cdr3_nt: TGTGCCAGCAGTGAAGCCGGGGTTATGGGGCATCAGCCCCAGCATTTT
cdr3_aa: CASSEAGVMGHQPQHF
d_call: NA
v_call: TRBV2
j_call: TRBJ1-5
cdr3_length: 16
clone_size: few

cdr3_nt: TGTGCCTGGCGAAGAGGGGGGGCTGAAGCTTTCTTT
cdr3_aa: CAWRRGGAEAFF
d_call: NA
v_call: TRBV30
j_call: TRBJ1-1
cdr3_length: 12
clone_size: NA

cdr3_nt: TGTGCCAGCAGACCCGCCGCGGGAGAGTGGGGCTACACCTTC
cdr3_aa: CASRPAAGEWGYTF
d_call: NA
v_call: TRBV28
j_call: TRBJ1-2
cdr3_length: 14
clone_size: NA

cdr3_nt: TGTGCCAGCAGCTTCTACCCGGGGGGGACTAATGAAAAACTGTTTTTT
cdr3_aa: CASSFYPGGTNEKLFF
d_call: NA
v_call: TRBV5-5
j_call: TRBJ1-4
cdr3_length: 16
clone_size: NA

cdr3_nt: TGTGCCAGCAGCTTCGGACCGAACTCTGGGGCCAACGTCCTGACTTTC
cdr3_aa: CASSFGPNSGANVLTF
d_call: NA
v_call: TRBV11-2
j_call: TRBJ2-6
cdr3_length: 16
clone_size: NA

cdr3_nt: TGCGCCAGCAGCCCGGGGCACCCCCAGCATTTT
cdr3_aa: CASSPGHPQHF
d_call: NA
v_call: TRBV5-1
j_call: TRBJ1-5
cdr3_length: 11
clone_size: NA

cdr3_nt: TGTGCCAGCAGCCTCAGCAATCAGCCCCAGCATTTT
cdr3_aa: CASSLSNQPQHF
d_call: NA
v_call: TRBV7-6
j_call: TRBJ1-5
cdr3_length: 12
clone_size: once

cdr3_nt: TGTGCCAGCAGACCGACAGGAAAGTCCTACGAGCAGTACTTC
cdr3_aa: CASRPTGKSYEQYF
d_call: NA
v_call: TRBV28
j_call: TRBJ2-7
cdr3_length: 14
clone_size: NA

cdr3_nt: TGCGCCAGCAGCTTCGGCAGGGGAAATTCTGGAAACACCATATATTTT
cdr3_aa: CASSFGRGNSGNTIYF
d_call: NA
v_call: TRBV5-1
j_call: TRBJ1-3
cdr3_length: 16
clone_size: NA

cdr3_nt: TGTGCCAGCAGCTTAGGACTAGCGGGAGGGCCTAGGGATGAGCAGTTCTTC
cdr3_aa: CASSLGLAGGPRDEQFF
d_call: TRBD2
v_call: TRBV5-4
j_call: TRBJ2-1
cdr3_length: 17
clone_size: NA

cdr3_nt: TGTGCCAGCAGCTTAACACATAGCGGGAGAGCAGGGGCCAACGTCCTGACTTTC
cdr3_aa: CASSLTHSGRAGANVLTF
d_call: TRBD2
v_call: TRBV11-1
j_call: TRBJ2-6
cdr3_length: 18
clone_size: NA

cdr3_nt: TGTGCCAGCAGTGCCTACTCTAGGGGGTCCTATAATTCACCCCTCCACTTT
cdr3_aa: CASSAYSRGSYNSPLHF
d_call: NA
v_call: TRBV28
j_call: TRBJ1-6
cdr3_length: 17
clone_size: NA

cdr3_nt: TGTGCCAGCAGTCCCCTGGGGAGCGGGAGTATCAATGAGCAGTTCTTC
cdr3_aa: CASSPLGSGSINEQFF
d_call: TRBD2
v_call: TRBV28
j_call: TRBJ2-1
cdr3_length: 16
clone_size: once

cdr3_nt: TGTGCCAGCAGCGTAGGGGTGACCCAGTACTTC
cdr3_aa: CASSVGVTQYF
d_call: NA
v_call: TRBV9
j_call: TRBJ2-5
cdr3_length: 11
clone_size: NA

cdr3_nt: TGCGCCAGCAGCCGACAAGAGACCCAGTACTTC
cdr3_aa: CASSRQETQYF
d_call: NA
v_call: TRBV5-1
j_call: TRBJ2-5
cdr3_length: 11
clone_size: NA

cdr3_nt: TGCGCCAGCAGGAAAGGGACTAGCGGGAGTGGCCAAGAGACCCAGTACTTC
cdr3_aa: CASRKGTSGSGQETQYF
d_call: TRBD2
v_call: TRBV10-2
j_call: TRBJ2-5
cdr3_length: 17
clone_size: NA

cdr3_nt: TGCGCCAGCAGCCCTGAGGGGCTAGAGACCCAGTACTTC
cdr3_aa: CASSPEGLETQYF
d_call: NA
v_call: TRBV5-1
j_call: TRBJ2-5
cdr3_length: 13
clone_size: once

cdr3_nt: TGCGCCAGCAGCTCTGAAGTATCAGGGAGCCAGTACTTC
cdr3_aa: CASSSEVSGSQYF
d_call: NA
v_call: TRBV5-1
j_call: TRBJ2-5
cdr3_length: 13
clone_size: NA

cdr3_nt: TGTGCCAGCTCACCATTGGGGAACACTGAAGCTTTCTTT
cdr3_aa: CASSPLGNTEAFF
d_call: NA
v_call: TRBV18
j_call: TRBJ1-1
cdr3_length: 13
clone_size: NA

cdr3_nt: TGTGCCAGCAGCTTACGCGGTCAGCCCCAGCATTTT
cdr3_aa: CASSLRGQPQHF
d_call: NA
v_call: TRBV13
j_call: TRBJ1-5
cdr3_length: 12
clone_size: NA

cdr3_nt: TGTGCCAGCAGTGTGGGACTAGCGGAGGGCGATGAGCAGTTCTTC
cdr3_aa: CASSVGLAEGDEQFF
d_call: TRBD2
v_call: TRBV2
j_call: TRBJ2-1
cdr3_length: 15
clone_size: NA

cdr3_nt: TGTGCCAACGAAGGGGGGAGTGAGCAGTTCTTC
cdr3_aa: CANEGGSEQFF
d_call: NA
v_call: TRBV21-1
j_call: TRBJ2-1
cdr3_length: 11
clone_size: NA

cdr3_nt: TGTGCCAGCAGTCCCCGGGGGATACTAGGGCCCCGAGAGACCCAGTACTTC
cdr3_aa: CASSPRGILGPRETQYF
d_call: NA
v_call: TRBV7-2
j_call: TRBJ2-5
cdr3_length: 17
clone_size: NA

cdr3_nt: TGTGCCACCGGACGGGGTTACGGCTACACCTTC
cdr3_aa: CATGRGYGYTF
d_call: NA
v_call: TRBV6-5
j_call: TRBJ1-2
cdr3_length: 11
clone_size: NA

cdr3_nt: TGTGCCAGCAGTGATATTCTAGCGGGGGGCGGGGAAGATACGCAGTATTTT
cdr3_aa: CASSDILAGGGEDTQYF
d_call: TRBD2
v_call: TRBV2
j_call: TRBJ2-3
cdr3_length: 17
clone_size: NA